The rows below give T cell receptor beta chains drawn from one sample of a study of vaccination and CD4 T cells after COVID-19. No antigen is known for these receptors. Using its own MiXCR run on the PCR reads, TCRdb lists one record per CDR3 protein. The sample holds around 20,000 distinct CDR3 sequences, around 44% seen once. The sequences come from CD4+ T cells from blood, cultured in vitro, collected before SARS-CoV-2 vaccination. These receptors originate from a human donor who had recovered from COVID-19. Each CDR3 is given with its conserved first and last residue. A D gene is named only where the DNA matches it firmly. Not all rows give a size; the values are once, few, many and, for expanded clones, a class.

CDR3aa: CASRLEGTLSTDTQYF; CDR3nt: TGTGCCAGCAGGCTAGAGGGGACCCTTAGCACAGATACGCAGTATTTT; abundance: NA; v_gene: TRBV6-1; d_gene: NA; j_gene: TRBJ2-3; len: 16
CDR3aa: CATNGDSSYEQYF; CDR3nt: TGTGCCACAAACGGGGACAGCTCCTACGAGCAGTACTTC; abundance: NA; v_gene: TRBV7-9; d_gene: TRBD1; j_gene: TRBJ2-7; len: 13
CDR3aa: CSAGRLNEKLFF; CDR3nt: TGCAGTGCAGGACGGCTTAATGAAAAACTGTTTTTT; abundance: few; v_gene: TRBV20-1; d_gene: NA; j_gene: TRBJ1-4; len: 12
CDR3aa: CASSLGTENYGYTF; CDR3nt: TGTGCCAGCAGTCTCGGGACCGAAAACTATGGCTACACCTTC; abundance: few; v_gene: TRBV6-1; d_gene: NA; j_gene: TRBJ1-2; len: 14
CDR3aa: CASSLWVGNQPQHF; CDR3nt: TGTGCCAGCAGCTTATGGGTGGGTAATCAGCCCCAGCATTTT; abundance: NA; v_gene: TRBV7-2; d_gene: NA; j_gene: TRBJ1-5; len: 14
CDR3aa: CASSTRPGTGGQETQYF; CDR3nt: TGTGCCAGCAGCACGCGGCCTGGGACAGGGGGACAAGAGACCCAGTACTTC; abundance: few; v_gene: TRBV21-1; d_gene: NA; j_gene: TRBJ2-5; len: 17
CDR3aa: CASSPRTGVGYGYTF; CDR3nt: TGTGCCAGCAGCCCGCGGACAGGGGTGGGCTATGGCTACACCTTC; abundance: NA; v_gene: TRBV9; d_gene: TRBD1; j_gene: TRBJ1-2; len: 15
CDR3aa: CASSEVQYEQFF; CDR3nt: TGCGCCAGCAGTGAGGTGCAATATGAGCAGTTCTTC; abundance: NA; v_gene: TRBV10-2; d_gene: NA; j_gene: TRBJ2-1; len: 12
CDR3aa: CASSPRLDGTSEAFF; CDR3nt: TGTGCCAGCAGCCCCCGCCTGGACGGGACATCCGAAGCTTTCTTT; abundance: NA; v_gene: TRBV7-6; d_gene: NA; j_gene: TRBJ1-1; len: 15
CDR3aa: CASSRSGQGSLNTEAFF; CDR3nt: TGTGCCAGCTCACGGTCCGGACAGGGGTCCCTTAACACTGAAGCTTTCTTT; abundance: NA; v_gene: TRBV18; d_gene: TRBD1; j_gene: TRBJ1-1; len: 17
CDR3aa: CSARREEKLFF; CDR3nt: TGCAGTGCTCGCAGGGAAGAAAAACTGTTTTTT; abundance: NA; v_gene: TRBV20-1; d_gene: NA; j_gene: TRBJ1-4; len: 11
CDR3aa: CSARDHGTSGRRDTQYF; CDR3nt: TGCAGTGCTAGAGATCACGGGACTAGCGGACGCCGCGATACGCAGTATTTT; abundance: NA; v_gene: TRBV20-1; d_gene: TRBD2; j_gene: TRBJ2-3; len: 17
CDR3aa: CATSDIAGGSYNEQFF; CDR3nt: TGTGCCACCAGTGATATAGCGGGAGGCTCCTACAATGAGCAGTTCTTC; abundance: few; v_gene: TRBV24-1; d_gene: TRBD2; j_gene: TRBJ2-1; len: 16
CDR3aa: CASSPGQGRGYTF; CDR3nt: TGTGCCAGTAGTCCAGGACAGGGCCGAGGCTACACCTTC; abundance: few; v_gene: TRBV19; d_gene: TRBD1; j_gene: TRBJ1-2; len: 13
CDR3aa: CASSLNRGRQYEQYF; CDR3nt: TGTGCCAGCAGCCTCAACAGGGGGCGGCAGTACGAGCAGTACTTC; abundance: NA; v_gene: TRBV7-2; d_gene: TRBD1; j_gene: TRBJ2-7; len: 15
CDR3aa: CASSSLGTLAYNEQFF; CDR3nt: TGTGCCAGCAGCTCACTGGGGACTCTCGCTTACAATGAGCAGTTCTTC; abundance: NA; v_gene: TRBV7-2; d_gene: NA; j_gene: TRBJ2-1; len: 16
CDR3aa: CASSLQAGGNTGELFF; CDR3nt: TGTGCCAGCAGCTTGCAAGCGGGGGGGAACACCGGGGAGCTGTTTTTT; abundance: NA; v_gene: TRBV7-2; d_gene: TRBD2; j_gene: TRBJ2-2; len: 16
CDR3aa: CASSYNGNTIYF; CDR3nt: TGTGCCAGCAGTTACAATGGAAACACCATATATTTT; abundance: NA; v_gene: TRBV7-2; d_gene: NA; j_gene: TRBJ1-3; len: 12
CDR3aa: CASSLLRGQGSREQYF; CDR3nt: TGTGCCAGCAGCTTACTACGGGGACAGGGATCCCGCGAGCAGTACTTC; abundance: NA; v_gene: TRBV11-1; d_gene: TRBD1; j_gene: TRBJ2-7; len: 16
CDR3aa: CATSTGGGLRDEQYF; CDR3nt: TGTGCCACCAGCACCGGTGGAGGGCTGCGGGACGAGCAGTACTTC; abundance: few; v_gene: TRBV15; d_gene: NA; j_gene: TRBJ2-7; len: 15
CDR3aa: CASSGTSGSGTGELFF; CDR3nt: TGTGCCAGCAGCGGTACTAGCGGGAGCGGAACCGGGGAGCTGTTTTTT; abundance: NA; v_gene: TRBV6-1; d_gene: TRBD2; j_gene: TRBJ2-2; len: 16
CDR3aa: CASDCSSYNEQFF; CDR3nt: TGTGCCAGCGACTGTAGCTCCTACAATGAGCAGTTCTTC; abundance: NA; v_gene: TRBV21-1; d_gene: NA; j_gene: TRBJ2-1; len: 13
CDR3aa: CASSLDGYSNQPQHF; CDR3nt: TGTGCCAGCAGCTTAGACGGATATAGCAATCAGCCCCAGCATTTT; abundance: NA; v_gene: TRBV7-2; d_gene: NA; j_gene: TRBJ1-5; len: 15
CDR3aa: CASSQGLAGGRVIEQYF; CDR3nt: TGTGCCAGCAGTCAGGGACTAGCGGGAGGGCGGGTTATCGAGCAGTACTTC; abundance: few; v_gene: TRBV28; d_gene: TRBD2; j_gene: TRBJ2-7; len: 17
CDR3aa: CASSYVGNSPLHF; CDR3nt: TGTGCCAGCAGTTACGTTGGAAATTCACCCCTCCACTTT; abundance: NA; v_gene: TRBV6-2/TRBV6-3; d_gene: NA; j_gene: TRBJ1-6; len: 13
CDR3aa: CASSLGGNGYTF; CDR3nt: TGTGCCAGCAGTTTGGGTGGCAATGGCTACACCTTC; abundance: NA; v_gene: TRBV6-5; d_gene: NA; j_gene: TRBJ1-2; len: 12
CDR3aa: CSAIDRGYEQYF; CDR3nt: TGCAGTGCTATTGACAGGGGCTACGAGCAGTACTTC; abundance: few; v_gene: TRBV20-1; d_gene: TRBD1; j_gene: TRBJ2-7; len: 12
CDR3aa: CASSYEGITQYF; CDR3nt: TGTGCCAGCAGTTACGAAGGGATAACGCAGTATTTT; abundance: once; v_gene: TRBV6-2/TRBV6-3; d_gene: NA; j_gene: TRBJ2-3; len: 12
CDR3aa: CSANPRRATLNEQFF; CDR3nt: TGCAGTGCTAACCCCCGGAGGGCCACCCTCAATGAGCAGTTCTTC; abundance: NA; v_gene: TRBV20-1; d_gene: NA; j_gene: TRBJ2-1; len: 15
CDR3aa: CSVEPTSGGWQETQYF; CDR3nt: TGCAGCGTTGAACCCACTAGCGGGGGGTGGCAAGAGACCCAGTACTTC; abundance: NA; v_gene: TRBV29-1; d_gene: TRBD2; j_gene: TRBJ2-5; len: 16
CDR3aa: CASSYNKNTEAFF; CDR3nt: TGTGCCAGCAGTTACAACAAGAACACTGAAGCTTTCTTT; abundance: few; v_gene: TRBV6-5; d_gene: NA; j_gene: TRBJ1-1; len: 13